The entry below gives a single TCR beta chain sequence along with its context. Antigen specificity is unknown. The data belong to a study of cytomegalovirus exposure and HLA in healthy donors. Unrecorded immune exposure was likely among donors, who were nominally healthy when sampled. Germline V gene data show CDR1 as SGHNT and CDR2 as YYREEE (reference sequence). V shed 3 bases and J shed 8 bases, with 11 bases lying between them. CDR3 length: 12 amino acids. The primer mix had 60 Vbeta and 13 Jbeta primers. Original analysis: Among the unique TCR beta chains that a later analysis counted, around 82 million in all, roughly 10 million were shared. Sequencing used immunoSEQ multiplex PCR; TCRdb keeps in-frame clones, though not all of them. V and J calls and clone size follow that table, whereas D and trimming were derived from the DNA. Among 150,000 to 200,000 clones, over 60% were seen once, and the ten largest hold under 7.5%.

Notes on the study in general: Excluded: some indistinguishable V segments such as TRBV6-2 and TRBV6-3.

The receptor's source is a man aged 40-55 years in good health and CMV-seronegative. Sequencing input: PBMCs. This chain joins TRBV5-4 and TRBJ1-2; a possible D gene is TRBD1 (5 bases). This CDR3 reads CASSWGVGGYTF. CDR3 nucleotides: TGTGCCAGCAGCTGGGGGGTAGGAGGCTACACCTTC.